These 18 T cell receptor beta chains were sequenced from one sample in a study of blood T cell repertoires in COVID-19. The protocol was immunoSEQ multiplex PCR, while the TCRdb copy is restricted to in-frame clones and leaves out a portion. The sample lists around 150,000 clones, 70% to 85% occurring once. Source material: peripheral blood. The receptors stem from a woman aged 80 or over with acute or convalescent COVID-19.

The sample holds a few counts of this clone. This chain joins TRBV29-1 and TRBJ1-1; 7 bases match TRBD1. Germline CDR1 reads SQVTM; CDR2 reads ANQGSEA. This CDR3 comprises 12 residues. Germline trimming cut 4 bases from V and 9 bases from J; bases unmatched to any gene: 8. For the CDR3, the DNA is TGCAGCGTTGTCTGGGACAGAGGACAAGCTTTCTTT. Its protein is CSVVWDRGQAFF.

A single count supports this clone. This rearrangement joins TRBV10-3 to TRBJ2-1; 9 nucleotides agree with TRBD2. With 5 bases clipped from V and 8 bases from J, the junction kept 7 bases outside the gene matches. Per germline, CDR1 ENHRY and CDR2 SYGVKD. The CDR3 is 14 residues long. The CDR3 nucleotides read TGTGCCATCAGTCAGGCGGGAGGGCGGCATGAGCAGTTCTTC. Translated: CAISQAGGRHEQFF.

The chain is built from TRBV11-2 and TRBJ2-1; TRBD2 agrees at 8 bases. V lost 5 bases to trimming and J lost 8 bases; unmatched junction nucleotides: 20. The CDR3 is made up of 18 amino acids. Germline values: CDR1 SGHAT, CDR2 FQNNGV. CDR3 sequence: CASSEHAGGGTSRDEQFF. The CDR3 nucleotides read TGTGCCAGCAGCGAACACGCGGGGGGCGGGACAAGTCGGGATGAGCAGTTCTTC.

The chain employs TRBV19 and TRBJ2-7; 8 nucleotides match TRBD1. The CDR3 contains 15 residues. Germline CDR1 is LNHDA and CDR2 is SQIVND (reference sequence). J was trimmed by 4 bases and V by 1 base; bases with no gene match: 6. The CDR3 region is CASSIATGGRYEQYF. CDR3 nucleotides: TGTGCCAGTAGTATAGCAACAGGGGGTCGGTACGAGCAGTACTTC.

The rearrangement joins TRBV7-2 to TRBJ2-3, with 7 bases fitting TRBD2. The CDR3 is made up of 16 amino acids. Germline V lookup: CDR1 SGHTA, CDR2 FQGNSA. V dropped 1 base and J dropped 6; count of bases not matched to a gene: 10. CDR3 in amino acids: CASSLGRSGGGDTQYF. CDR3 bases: TGTGCCAGCAGCTTAGGACGATCGGGGGGAGGGGATACGCAGTATTTT.

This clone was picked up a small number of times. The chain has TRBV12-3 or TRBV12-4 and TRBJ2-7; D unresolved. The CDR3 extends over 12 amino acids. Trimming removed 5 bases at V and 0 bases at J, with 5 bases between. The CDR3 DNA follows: TGTGCCAGCAGTATCGTCTCCTACGAGCAGTACTTC. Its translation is CASSIVSYEQYF.

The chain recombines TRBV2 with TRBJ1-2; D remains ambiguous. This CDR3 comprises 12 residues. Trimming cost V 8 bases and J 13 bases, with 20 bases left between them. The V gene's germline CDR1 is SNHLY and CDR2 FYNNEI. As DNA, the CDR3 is TGTGCCAGCCGTAACACGGAGTCTGAATCCACCTTC. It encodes CASRNTESESTF.

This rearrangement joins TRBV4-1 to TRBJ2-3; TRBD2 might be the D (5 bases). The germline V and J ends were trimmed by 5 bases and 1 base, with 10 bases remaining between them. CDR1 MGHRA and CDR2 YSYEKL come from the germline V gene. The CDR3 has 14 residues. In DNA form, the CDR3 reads TGCGCCAGCAGCTCGGGGATCCGCACAGATACGCAGTATTTT. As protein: CASSSGIRTDTQYF.

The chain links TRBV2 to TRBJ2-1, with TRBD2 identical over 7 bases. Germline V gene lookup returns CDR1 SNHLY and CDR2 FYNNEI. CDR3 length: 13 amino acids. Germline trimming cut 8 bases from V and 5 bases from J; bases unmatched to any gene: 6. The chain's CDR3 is CASDAGDNNEQFF. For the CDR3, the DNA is TGTGCCAGCGACGCGGGAGATAACAATGAGCAGTTCTTC.

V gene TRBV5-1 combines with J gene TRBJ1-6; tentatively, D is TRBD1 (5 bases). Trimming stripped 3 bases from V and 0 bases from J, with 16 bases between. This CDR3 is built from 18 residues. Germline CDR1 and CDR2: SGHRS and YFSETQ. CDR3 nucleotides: TGCGCCAGCAGCTGGGGGGTAACAGCCTCCTCCTATAATTCACCCCTCCACTTT. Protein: CASSWGVTASSYNSPLHF.

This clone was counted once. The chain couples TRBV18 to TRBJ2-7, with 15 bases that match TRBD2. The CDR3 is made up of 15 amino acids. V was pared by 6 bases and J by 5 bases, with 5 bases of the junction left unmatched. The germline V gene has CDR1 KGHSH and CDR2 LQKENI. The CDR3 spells CASSFGLAGGDEQYF. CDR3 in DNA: TGTGCCAGCTCTTTCGGACTAGCGGGAGGGGACGAGCAGTACTTC.

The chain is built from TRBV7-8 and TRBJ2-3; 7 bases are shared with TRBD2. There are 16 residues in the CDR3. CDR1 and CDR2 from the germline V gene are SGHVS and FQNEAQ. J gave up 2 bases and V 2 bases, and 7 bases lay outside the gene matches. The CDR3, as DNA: TGTGCCAGCAGCTTATACCCTAGCGGACTCACAGATACGCAGTATTTT. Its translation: CASSLYPSGLTDTQYF.

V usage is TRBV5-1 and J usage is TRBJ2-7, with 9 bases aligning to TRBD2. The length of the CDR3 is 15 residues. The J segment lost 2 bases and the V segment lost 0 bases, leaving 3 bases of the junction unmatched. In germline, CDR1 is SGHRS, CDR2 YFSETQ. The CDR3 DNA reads TGCGCCAGCAGCTTGGTGGCTAGCGGGGCCTACGAGCAGTACTTC. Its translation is CASSLVASGAYEQYF. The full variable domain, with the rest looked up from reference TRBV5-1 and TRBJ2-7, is KAGVTQTPRYLIKTRGQQVTLSCSPISGHRSVSWYQQTPGQGLQFLFEYFSETQRNKGNFPGRFSGRQFSNSRSEMNVSTLELGDSALYLCASSLVASGAYEQYFGPGTRLTVT.

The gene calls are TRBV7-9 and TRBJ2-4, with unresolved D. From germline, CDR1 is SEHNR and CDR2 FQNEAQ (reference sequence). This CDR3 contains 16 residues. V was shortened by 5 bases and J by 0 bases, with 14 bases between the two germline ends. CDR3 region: CASSPPFRVAKNIQYF. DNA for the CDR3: TGTGCCAGCAGCCCCCCGTTTCGCGTAGCCAAAAACATTCAGTACTTC.

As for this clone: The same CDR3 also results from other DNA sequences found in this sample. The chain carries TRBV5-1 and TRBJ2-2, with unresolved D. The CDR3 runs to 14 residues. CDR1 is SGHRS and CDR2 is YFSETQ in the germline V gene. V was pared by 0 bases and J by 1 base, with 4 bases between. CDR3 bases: TGCGCCAGCAGCTTGGTCAGGAACACCGGGGAGCTGTTTTTT. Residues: CASSLVRNTGELFF.

As DNA, the CDR3 is TGTGCCAGCAGTCGTACAGCAGGCTATGGCTACACCTTC. Translation: CASSRTAGYGYTF. The gene calls are TRBV12-3 or TRBV12-4 and TRBJ1-2; D gene uncertain. The V gene lost 5 bases and the J gene lost 4 bases, with 11 bases spanning the gap. The CDR3 length is 13 residues.

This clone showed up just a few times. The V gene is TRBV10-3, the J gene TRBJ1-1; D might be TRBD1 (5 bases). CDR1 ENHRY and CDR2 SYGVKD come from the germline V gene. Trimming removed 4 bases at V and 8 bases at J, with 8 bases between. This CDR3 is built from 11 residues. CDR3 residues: CAISGQYEAFF. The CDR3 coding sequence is TGTGCCATCAGTGGACAGTACGAAGCTTTCTTT.

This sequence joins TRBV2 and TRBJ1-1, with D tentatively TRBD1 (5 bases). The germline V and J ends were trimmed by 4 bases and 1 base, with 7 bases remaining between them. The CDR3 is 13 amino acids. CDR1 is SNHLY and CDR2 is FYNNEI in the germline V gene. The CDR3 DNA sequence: TGTGCCAGCAGTGGGCAGGGGAACACTGAAGCTTTCTTT. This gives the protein CASSGQGNTEAFF.